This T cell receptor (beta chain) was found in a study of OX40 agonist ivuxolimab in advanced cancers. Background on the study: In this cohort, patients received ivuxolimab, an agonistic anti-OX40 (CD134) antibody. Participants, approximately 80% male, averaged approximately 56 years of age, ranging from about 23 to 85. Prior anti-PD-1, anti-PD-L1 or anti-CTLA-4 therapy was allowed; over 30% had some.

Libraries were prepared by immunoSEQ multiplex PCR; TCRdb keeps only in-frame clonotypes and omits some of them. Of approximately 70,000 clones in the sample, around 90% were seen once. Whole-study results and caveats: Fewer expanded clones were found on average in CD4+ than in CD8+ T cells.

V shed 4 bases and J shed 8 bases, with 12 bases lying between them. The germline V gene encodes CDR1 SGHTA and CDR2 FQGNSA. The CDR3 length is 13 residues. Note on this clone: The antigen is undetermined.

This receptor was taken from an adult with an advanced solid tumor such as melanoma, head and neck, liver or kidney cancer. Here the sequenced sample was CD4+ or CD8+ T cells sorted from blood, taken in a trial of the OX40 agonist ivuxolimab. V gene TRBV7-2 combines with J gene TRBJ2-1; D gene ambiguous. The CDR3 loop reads CASSSSGLDEQFF. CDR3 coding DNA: TGTGCCAGCAGCTCCAGTGGGCTAGATGAGCAGTTCTTC.